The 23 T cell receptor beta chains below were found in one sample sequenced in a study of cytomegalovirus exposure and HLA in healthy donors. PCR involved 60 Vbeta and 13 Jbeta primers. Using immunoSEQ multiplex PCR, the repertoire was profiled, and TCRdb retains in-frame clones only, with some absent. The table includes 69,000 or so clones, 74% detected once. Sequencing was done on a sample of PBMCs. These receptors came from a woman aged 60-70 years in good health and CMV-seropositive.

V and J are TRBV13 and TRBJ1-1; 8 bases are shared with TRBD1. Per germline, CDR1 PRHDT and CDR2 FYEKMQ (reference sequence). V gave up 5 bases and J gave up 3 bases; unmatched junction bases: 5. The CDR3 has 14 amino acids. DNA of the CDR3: TGTGCCAGCAGCCGACAGGGGCGGGACACTGAAGCTTTCTTT. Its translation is CASSRQGRDTEAFF.

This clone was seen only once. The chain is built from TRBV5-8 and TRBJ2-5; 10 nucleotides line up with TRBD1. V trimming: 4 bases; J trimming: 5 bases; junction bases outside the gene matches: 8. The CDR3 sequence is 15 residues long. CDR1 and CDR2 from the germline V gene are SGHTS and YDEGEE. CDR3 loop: CASSGGTGEGETQYF. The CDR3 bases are TGTGCCAGCAGCGGAGGGACAGGGGAGGGGGAGACCCAGTACTTC.

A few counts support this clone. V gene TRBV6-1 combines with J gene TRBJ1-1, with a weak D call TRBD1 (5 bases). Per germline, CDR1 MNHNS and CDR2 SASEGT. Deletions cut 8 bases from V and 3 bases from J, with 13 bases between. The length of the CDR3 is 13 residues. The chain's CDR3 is CASGVGRDTEAFF. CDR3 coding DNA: TGTGCCAGCGGGGTCGGCAGGGACACTGAAGCTTTCTTT.

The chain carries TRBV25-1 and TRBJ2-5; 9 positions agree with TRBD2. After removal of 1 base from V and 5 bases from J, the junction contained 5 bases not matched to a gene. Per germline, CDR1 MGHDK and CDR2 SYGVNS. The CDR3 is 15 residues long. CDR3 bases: TGTGCCAGCAGTGAATGGCGGGGGGGCCGGGAGACCCAGTACTTC. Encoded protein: CASSEWRGGRETQYF.

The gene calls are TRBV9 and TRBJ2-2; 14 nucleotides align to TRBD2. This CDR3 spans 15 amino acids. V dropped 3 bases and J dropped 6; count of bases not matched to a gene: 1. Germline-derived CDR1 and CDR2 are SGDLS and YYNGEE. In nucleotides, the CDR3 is TGTGCCAGCAGCGCGGGACTAGCGGGAGCCGGGGAGCTGTTTTTT. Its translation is CASSAGLAGAGELFF.

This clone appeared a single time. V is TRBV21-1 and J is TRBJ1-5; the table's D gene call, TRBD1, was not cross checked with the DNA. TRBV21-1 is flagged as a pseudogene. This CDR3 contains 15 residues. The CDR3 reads CASSRQGQRNQPQHF. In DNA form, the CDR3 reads TGTGCCAGCAGCAGACAGGGGCAGAGGAATCAGCCCCAGCATTTT.

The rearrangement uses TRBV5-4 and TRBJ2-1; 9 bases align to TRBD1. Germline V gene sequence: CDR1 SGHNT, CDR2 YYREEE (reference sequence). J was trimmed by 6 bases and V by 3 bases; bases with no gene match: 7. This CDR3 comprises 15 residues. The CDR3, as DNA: TGTGCCAGCAGCTCCGGGACAGGGCTAATCAATGAGCAGTTCTTC. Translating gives CASSSGTGLINEQFF.

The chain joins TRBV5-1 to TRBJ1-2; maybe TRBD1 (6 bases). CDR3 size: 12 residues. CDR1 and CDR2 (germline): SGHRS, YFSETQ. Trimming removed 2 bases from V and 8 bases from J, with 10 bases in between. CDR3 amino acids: CASSFDRRGYTF. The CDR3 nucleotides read TGCGCCAGCAGCTTCGACAGGCGCGGCTACACCTTC.

The DNA of the CDR3 is TGCGCCAGCAGCTTGGAAACAGGGGCGCGGGAGACCCAGTACTTC. Translating gives CASSLETGARETQYF. The gene calls are TRBV5-1 and TRBJ2-5; TRBD1 matches at 7 bases. The trim removed 0 bases at V and 5 bases at J, leaving 7 bases unmatched. Germline V gene sequence: CDR1 SGHRS, CDR2 YFSETQ. This CDR3 contains 15 residues.

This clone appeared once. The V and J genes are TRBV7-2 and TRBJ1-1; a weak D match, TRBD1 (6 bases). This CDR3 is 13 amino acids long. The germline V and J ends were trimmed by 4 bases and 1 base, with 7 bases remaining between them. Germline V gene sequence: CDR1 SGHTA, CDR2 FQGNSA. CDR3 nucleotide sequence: TGTGCCAGCAGCTCGACAGGGAACACTGAAGCTTTCTTT. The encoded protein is CASSSTGNTEAFF.

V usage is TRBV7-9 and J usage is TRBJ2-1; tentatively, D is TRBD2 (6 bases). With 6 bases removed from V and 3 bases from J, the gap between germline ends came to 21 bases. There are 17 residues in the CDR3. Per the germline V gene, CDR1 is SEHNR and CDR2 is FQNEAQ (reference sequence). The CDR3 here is CASRMGWRDGNYNEQFF. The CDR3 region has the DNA TGTGCCAGCAGGATGGGATGGCGGGACGGTAACTACAATGAGCAGTTCTTC.

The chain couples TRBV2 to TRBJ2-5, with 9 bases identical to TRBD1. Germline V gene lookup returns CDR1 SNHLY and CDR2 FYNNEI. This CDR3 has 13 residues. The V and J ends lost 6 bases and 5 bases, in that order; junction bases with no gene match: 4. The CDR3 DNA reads TGTGCCAGCAGGCGACAGGGGGTGGAGACCCAGTACTTC. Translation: CASRRQGVETQYF.

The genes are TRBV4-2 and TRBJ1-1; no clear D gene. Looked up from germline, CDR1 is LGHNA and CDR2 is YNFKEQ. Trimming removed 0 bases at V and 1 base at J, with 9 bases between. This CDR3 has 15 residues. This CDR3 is CASSQEHHWNTEAFF. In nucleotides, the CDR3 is TGTGCCAGCAGCCAAGAGCATCACTGGAACACTGAAGCTTTCTTT.

CDR3 in amino acids: CSVQVGGQSTDTQYF. CDR3 nucleotides: TGCAGCGTTCAAGTGGGGGGACAGAGCACAGATACGCAGTATTTT. The chain combines TRBV29-1 with TRBJ2-3, with D possibly TRBD1 on 7 matching bases. V lost 5 bases to trimming and J lost 0 bases, with 15 bases between them. This CDR3 spans 15 amino acids. Germline CDR1 is SQVTM and CDR2 is ANQGSEA.

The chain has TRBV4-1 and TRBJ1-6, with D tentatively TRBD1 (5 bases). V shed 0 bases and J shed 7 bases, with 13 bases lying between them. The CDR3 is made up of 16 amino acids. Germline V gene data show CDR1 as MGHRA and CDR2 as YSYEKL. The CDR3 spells CASSQEYRDWNSPLHF. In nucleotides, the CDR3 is TGCGCCAGCAGCCAAGAATACCGGGACTGGAATTCACCCCTCCACTTT.

DNA of the CDR3: TGCAGCGTCAAAATAGCGGGAGGGCTTGTTTACGAGCAGTACTTC. Translating gives CSVKIAGGLVYEQYF. V usage is TRBV29-1 and J usage is TRBJ2-5, with 11 bases fitting TRBD2. Matching the DNA end better, TRBJ2-7 makes the J call doubtful. This CDR3 has 15 amino acids. Germline V gene sequence: CDR1 SQVTM, CDR2 ANQGSEA.

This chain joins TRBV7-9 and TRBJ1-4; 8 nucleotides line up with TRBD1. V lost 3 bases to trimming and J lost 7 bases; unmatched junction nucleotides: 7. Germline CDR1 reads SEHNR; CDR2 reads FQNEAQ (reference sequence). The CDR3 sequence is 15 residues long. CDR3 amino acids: CASSFNRGISEKLFF. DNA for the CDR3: TGTGCCAGCAGCTTCAACAGGGGGATTTCTGAAAAACTGTTTTTT.

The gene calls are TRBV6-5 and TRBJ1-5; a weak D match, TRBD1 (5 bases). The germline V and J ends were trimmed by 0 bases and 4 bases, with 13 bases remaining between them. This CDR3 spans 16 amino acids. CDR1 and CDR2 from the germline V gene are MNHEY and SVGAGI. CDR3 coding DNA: TGTGCCAGCAGTTACTCCACCCCCGGGGGAAATCAGCCCCAGCATTTT. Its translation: CASSYSTPGGNQPQHF.

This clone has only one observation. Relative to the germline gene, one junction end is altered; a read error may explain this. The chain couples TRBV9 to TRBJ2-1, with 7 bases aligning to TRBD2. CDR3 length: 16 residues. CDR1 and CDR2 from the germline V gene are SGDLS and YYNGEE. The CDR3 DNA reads TGTGCTAGCAGCACCTATGAGGCGGGGGTAGACAATGAGCAGTTCTTC. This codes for CASSTYEAGVDNEQFF.

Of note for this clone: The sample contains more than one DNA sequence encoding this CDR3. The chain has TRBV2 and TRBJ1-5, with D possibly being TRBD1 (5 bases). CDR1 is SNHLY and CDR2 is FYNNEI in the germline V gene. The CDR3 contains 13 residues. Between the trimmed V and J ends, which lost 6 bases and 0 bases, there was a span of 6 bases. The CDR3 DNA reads TGTGCCAGCAGCGGGGGTAGCAATCAGCCCCAGCATTTT. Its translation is CASSGGSNQPQHF.

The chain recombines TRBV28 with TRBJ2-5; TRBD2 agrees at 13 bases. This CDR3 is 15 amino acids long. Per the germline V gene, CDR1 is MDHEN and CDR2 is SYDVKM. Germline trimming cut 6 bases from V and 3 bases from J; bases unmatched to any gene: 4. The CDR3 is CASRRTSGSEETQYF. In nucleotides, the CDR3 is TGTGCCAGCAGACGGACTAGCGGGAGTGAAGAGACCCAGTACTTC.

The CDR3 region has the DNA TGCGCCAGCAGGGGATTTGGACAGGGGGTTTCTTCACCCCTCCACTTT. Its translation is CASRGFGQGVSSPLHF. The chain couples TRBV5-1 to TRBJ1-6; 10 bases match TRBD1. V lost 5 bases to trimming and J lost 9 bases; unmatched junction nucleotides: 11. Germline assignment: CDR1 SGHRS and CDR2 YFSETQ. The CDR3 runs to 16 residues.

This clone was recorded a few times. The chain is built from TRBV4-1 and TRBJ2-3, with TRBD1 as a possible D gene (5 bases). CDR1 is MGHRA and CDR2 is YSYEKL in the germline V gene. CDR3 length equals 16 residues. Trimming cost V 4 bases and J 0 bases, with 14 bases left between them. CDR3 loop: CASSRFPRTSTDTQYF. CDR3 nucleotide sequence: TGCGCCAGCAGCCGGTTCCCAAGGACAAGCACAGATACGCAGTATTTT.